These T cell receptor beta chains were read from a single sample in a study of shared clonotypes between healthy human individuals. Method: immunoSEQ multiplex PCR; TCRdb's copy keeps in-frame clones and lacks some. The sample has a few million clones, approximately 93% seen once. The sample consisted of naive CD4+ T cells from PBMCs. These receptors were taken from a young man in good health. Some clones in this sample may be carry-over from other donors' samples. The CDR3 runs from the conserved cysteine through the conserved F or W. D genes are given only for firm matches. Not every row has a clone size; where given, it reads once, few, many or a size class.

>TRBJ2-2|-|once|TRBV4-1
TGCGCCAGCAGCCAAGAGGTCGGCGGTGCGAACACCGGGGAGCTGTTTTTT
CASSQEVGGANTGELFF
>TRBJ2-3|TRBD2|-|TRBV4-3
TGCGCCAGCAGCGAATGGGGGACTAGCGGGCTCACAGATACGCAGTATTTT
CASSEWGTSGLTDTQYF
>TRBJ2-7|TRBD1|-|TRBV5-1
TGCGCCAGCAGCTCCCTGACAGGGGCTACGATGTACGAGCAGTACTTC
CASSSLTGATMYEQYF
>TRBJ2-3|TRBD2|-|TRBV9
TGTGCCAGCAGCGTCTTAGCTAGCGGGAGCACAGATACGCAGTATTTT
CASSVLASGSTDTQYF
>TRBJ2-1|-|-|TRBV6-5
TGTGCCAGCATATGGAGAGCGGATTCCTACAATGAGCAGTTCTTC
CASIWRADSYNEQFF
>TRBJ1-2|-|-|TRBV5-1
TGCGCCAGCAGCCCTAGCTGGGCTAACTATGGCTACACCTTC
CASSPSWANYGYTF
>TRBJ1-1|TRBD1|-|TRBV30
TGTGCCAGCCAGAGGGGGCGAGCTTTCTTT
CASQRGRAFF
>TRBJ1-3|-|-|TRBV28
TGTGCCAGCAGTTTGTCAGGACCACCTTATACCTCTGGAAACACCATATATTTT
CASSLSGPPYTSGNTIYF
>TRBJ1-1|-|-|TRBV28
TGTGCCAGCAGGGACAGTCCTGAAGCTTTCTTT
CASRDSPEAFF
>TRBJ2-2|-|-|TRBV5-1
TGCGCCAGCAGCTTCTCCGGGGGTACCGGGGAGCTGTTTTTT
CASSFSGGTGELFF
>TRBJ1-5|-|-|TRBV28
TGTGCCAGCAGTTTTTCTGTTGCTCAGCCCCAGCATTTT
CASSFSVAQPQHF
>TRBJ1-4|TRBD1|-|TRBV28
TGTGCCAGCAGATCCGGGACAGGGACTAGGGGCGAAAAACTGTTTTTT
CASRSGTGTRGEKLFF
>TRBJ2-7|TRBD1|-|TRBV28
TGTGCCAGCAGATTGGGGACAGGGGGGTTTATGTACGAGCAGTACTTC
CASRLGTGGFMYEQYF
>TRBJ2-2|TRBD2|-|TRBV7-8
TGTGCCAGCAGCTTAGCGGCTAGCGGGAGCACCGGGGAGCTGTTTTTT
CASSLAASGSTGELFF
>TRBJ2-1|TRBD2|-|TRBV27
TGTGCCAGCCGTCCTCTAGCGGGGTACAATGAGCAGTTCTTC
CASRPLAGYNEQFF
>TRBJ2-3|-|-|TRBV11-2
TGTGCCAGCAGCCGGGACCTCTGGGATACGCAGTATTTT
CASSRDLWDTQYF
>TRBJ1-6|-|-|TRBV30
TGTGCCTGGGGACCCCGTTCACCCCTCCACTTT
CAWGPRSPLHF
>TRBJ2-7|-|-|TRBV7-9
TGTGCCAGCAGCTTATCCGGAGCGGGCCCAGGCAGCGAGCAGTACTTC
CASSLSGAGPGSEQYF
>TRBJ2-5|-|-|TRBV5-1
TGCGCCAGCAGCTTCCGGCCAGACGGGCCCCAGTACTTC
CASSFRPDGPQYF
>TRBJ2-3|TRBD2|-|TRBV18
TGTGCCAGCTCACCACCGTTGCTAGCGGGAACTCCTGCGCAGTATTTT
CASSPPLLAGTPAQYF
>TRBJ1-5|TRBD1|-|TRBV7-9
TGTGCCAGCAGCTCCGGACAGGCCCGCCAGCCCCAGCATTTT
CASSSGQARQPQHF
>TRBJ1-1|TRBD1|-|TRBV29-1
TGCAGCGTTGATCGCCAGGGGGCCACTGAAGCTTTCTTT
CSVDRQGATEAFF
>TRBJ2-1|-|-|TRBV7-2
TGTGCCAGCAGCCGGGGGTTTTCCTCCTACAATGAGCAGTTCTTC
CASSRGFSSYNEQFF
>TRBJ2-5|-|-|TRBV4-1
TGCGCCAGCAGCCAAGATTACAGGTACCAAGAGACCCAGTACTTC
CASSQDYRYQETQYF
>TRBJ2-7|TRBD2|-|TRBV5-4
TGTGCCAGCAGCTTACGGCAATCGGGACTAGCCGACGAGCAGTACTTC
CASSLRQSGLADEQYF
>TRBJ2-3|-|-|TRBV28
TGTGCCAGCAGTTCCCTTGGCAGCACTAGCACAGATACGCAGTATTTT
CASSSLGSTSTDTQYF
>TRBJ2-3|TRBD2|-|TRBV5-4
TGTGCCAGCAGTCCGGGCAGGACTAGCGGGAGTCGGGGCACAGATACGCAGTATTTT
CASSPGRTSGSRGTDTQYF
>TRBJ2-1|-|-|TRBV6-5
TGTGCCAGCAGTTACCGCAGGACCAATGAGCAGTTCTTC
CASSYRRTNEQFF
>TRBJ2-5|-|-|TRBV28
TGTGCCAGCAGTTTGGTAGGGGTAGACCAAGAGACCCAGTACTTC
CASSLVGVDQETQYF
>TRBJ2-7|-|-|TRBV5-5
TGTGCCAGCAGCTTCCCTACAGGTATAACCTACGAGCAGTACTTC
CASSFPTGITYEQYF
>TRBJ1-1|-|-|TRBV29-1
TGCAGCGTCCAAGGACAGCAGGGGACTGAAGCTTTCTTT
CSVQGQQGTEAFF
>TRBJ2-6|-|-|TRBV19
TGTGCCAGTATTCAGTCTGGGGCCAACGTCCTGACTTTC
CASIQSGANVLTF
>TRBJ2-3|TRBD2|-|TRBV6-5
TGTGCCAGCAGTTCTAGCGGGAGGAGGACAGATACGCAGTATTTT
CASSSSGRRTDTQYF
>TRBJ2-7|-|-|TRBV19
TGTGCCAGTAGTATATCACGTCTCCTCTCCTACGAGCAGTACTTC
CASSISRLLSYEQYF
>TRBJ2-7|-|-|TRBV4-2
TGTGCCAGCAGCCGGGGGGAGGTTGGTAGCGGAAACTCCTACGAGCAGTACTTC
CASSRGEVGSGNSYEQYF
>TRBJ1-1|-|-|TRBV5-1
TGCGCCAGCAGCTTGGTGAGGGGGGACACTGAAGCTTTCTTT
CASSLVRGDTEAFF
>TRBJ1-3|-|-|TRBV11-2
TGTGCCAGCAGCTGGGGCTGGGGTTCTGGAAACACCATATATTTT
CASSWGWGSGNTIYF
>TRBJ1-2|-|-|TRBV4-3
TGCGCCAGCAGCCAAGATCAAGCAGGGTTTCGCGGCTACACCTTC
CASSQDQAGFRGYTF
>TRBJ2-7|-|-|TRBV6-6
TGTGCCAGCAGTTACTCCCGGGGTTACGAGCAGTACTTC
CASSYSRGYEQYF
>TRBJ1-2|-|few|TRBV5-4
TGTGCCAGCAGTAAGGACGGGAACTATGGCTACACCTTC
CASSKDGNYGYTF
>TRBJ2-1|-|-|TRBV7-7
TGTGCCAGCAACAGCTATCTGTTCAATGAGCAGTTCTTC
CASNSYLFNEQFF
>TRBJ2-7|-|-|TRBV9
TGTGCCAGCAGCACGGGACTCTCTAACTACGAGCAGTACTTC
CASSTGLSNYEQYF
>TRBJ2-7|TRBD2|-|TRBV19
TGTGCCAGTAGCCCCCGGACTAGCGGGTGGTACGAGCAGTACTTC
CASSPRTSGWYEQYF
>TRBJ2-7|TRBD1|-|TRBV15
TGTGCCACCAGCAGAGATCGGGACAGGTACTACGAGCAGTACTTC
CATSRDRDRYYEQYF
>TRBJ1-3|TRBD1|-|TRBV6-5
TGTGCCAGCAGGTCTTTTCAGGGGGAGGACACCATATATTTT
CASRSFQGEDTIYF
>TRBJ1-3|-|-|TRBV10-3
TGTGCCATCAGTGGACCCAGCCGGGATGCTGGAAACACCATATATTTT
CAISGPSRDAGNTIYF
>TRBJ2-7|-|-|TRBV4-1
TGCGCCAGCAGCCGGGAACAGGGCTTTTCCTACGAGCAGTACTTC
CASSREQGFSYEQYF
>TRBJ2-7|-|-|TRBV2
TGTGCCAGCCTTAGACAGAGCTCCTACGAGCAGTACTTC
CASLRQSSYEQYF
>TRBJ2-3|-|-|TRBV28
TGTGCCAGCAGTTTTCATATTGGGGACGGCACAGATACGCAGTATTTT
CASSFHIGDGTDTQYF
>TRBJ1-5|TRBD1|few|TRBV19
TGTGCCAGTAGTACCGACAGGGGCCCTCAGCCCCAGCATTTT
CASSTDRGPQPQHF
>TRBJ2-6|-|-|TRBV5-1
TGCGCCAGCAGCATGGACTTGACCAACGTCCTGACTTTC
CASSMDLTNVLTF
>TRBJ2-3|-|-|TRBV6-1
TGTGCCAGCGCGGTAGTGAGCACAGATACGCAGTATTTT
CASAVVSTDTQYF
>TRBJ2-3|-|-|TRBV19
TGTGCCAGTACCTCCGGACTCGAGCAGTATTTT
CASTSGLEQYF